This T cell receptor beta chain was observed in a study of OX40 agonist ivuxolimab in advanced cancers. Overall study findings and caveats: Dose levels from 0.1 to 3.0 mg/kg saw CD4+ and CD8+ blood T cells expand clonally by week 6. On average, CD8+ T cells had more expanded clones than CD4+.

Turning to this clone: Its antigen remains unknown.

Sampled blood was obtained at baseline, cycle 4 day 1, and cycle 7 day 1. Measured with immunoSEQ multiplex PCR; TCRdb has only the in-frame clones, and not every one. This sample has 65,000 to 80,000 clones; around 92% occur once, and the top ten carry approximately 0.5%. Germline V gene lookup returns CDR1 SGDLS and CDR2 YYNGEE. The CDR3 has 15 amino acids. The junction had 3 bases not matched to a gene; V was cut back by 0 bases and J by 7 bases. The TCR originated in an adult with an advanced solid tumor such as melanoma, head and neck, liver or kidney cancer. The sample consisted of CD4+ or CD8+ T cells sorted from blood, taken in a trial of the OX40 agonist ivuxolimab. The rearrangement joins TRBV9 to TRBJ2-1, with 11 bases lining up with TRBD2. CDR3 amino acids: CASSVVTSGSNEQFF. The DNA of the CDR3 is TGTGCCAGCAGCGTAGTAACTAGCGGGAGTAATGAGCAGTTCTTC.